Below, one TCR beta chain is given with its context. Its target is unknown. The sample is drawn from a study of blood T cells in healthy people across ages. Study details: Using template switching, researchers captured about one barcoded beta molecule for each two T cells.

Study results and limitations: Diversity figures based on one million T cells were deemed too low. Older individuals had lower TCR beta diversity per million T cells (the decline was roughly linear).

Alongside a J-beta primer mix, a sample-barcoded 5' primer served in a second PCR lasting roughly 7 to 12 cycles. TCRdb itself ran the 5' RACE reads through MiXCR, one entry per CDR3 protein. The sample yields approximately 800,000 distinct CDR3 sequences, 50% to 65% seen once. CDR3 length: 16 amino acids. The V gene end was trimmed by 1 base and the J gene end by 11 bases; junction bases not matched to a gene: 13. Germline-derived CDR1 and CDR2 are SGHRS and YFSETQ. The chain combines TRBV5-1 with TRBJ2-5; TRBD1 matches 11 bases. This sequence was found in a man at least 80 years old in good health. The sequencing input was blood. DNA of the CDR3: TGCGCCAGCAGCTTGTTGGGGACAGGGGGGGCCAATGAGCAGTACTTC. Translated, it gives CASSLLGTGGANEQYF.